The T cell receptor (beta chain) under discussion was sequenced for a study of quantifying T cell responses using KT2 cells. Study in general: Reverse transcription used primers in the TCR alpha and beta constant regions.

The CDR3 loop spans 11 amino acids. The sample is PBMC spiked with counted cells of clone KT2. An oligo carrying a UMI was ligated to the cDNA 3' end. The first PCR ran 4 to 5 cycles with an equimolar RC1.1 and RC1.2 beta primer mix. TCRdb ran MiXCR on the UMI-ligation and nested PCR reads and lists one entry per CDR3 protein. The table has 31,000 or so distinct CDR3 sequences, around 10% seen once. There are many counts of this clonotype. Its antigen is unknown. At one end the junction does not follow the germline gene, possibly because of a read error. Findings and caveats of the study: Very high KT2 spike-in numbers caused saturation in KT2 sequence detection. Even the lowest spike-in, about one KT2 cell per 100,000 PBMC, yielded detectable KT2 sequences.

The sequence was obtained from a human donor. V usage is TRBV12-3 or TRBV12-4 and J usage is TRBJ1-2, with 7 bases matching TRBD1. The source material was PBMCs spiked with cells of the T cell clone KT2. CDR3 residues: CASGRDRKGFF. The CDR3 DNA follows: TGTGCCAGCGGGCGGGACAGAAAAGGGTTCTTC.